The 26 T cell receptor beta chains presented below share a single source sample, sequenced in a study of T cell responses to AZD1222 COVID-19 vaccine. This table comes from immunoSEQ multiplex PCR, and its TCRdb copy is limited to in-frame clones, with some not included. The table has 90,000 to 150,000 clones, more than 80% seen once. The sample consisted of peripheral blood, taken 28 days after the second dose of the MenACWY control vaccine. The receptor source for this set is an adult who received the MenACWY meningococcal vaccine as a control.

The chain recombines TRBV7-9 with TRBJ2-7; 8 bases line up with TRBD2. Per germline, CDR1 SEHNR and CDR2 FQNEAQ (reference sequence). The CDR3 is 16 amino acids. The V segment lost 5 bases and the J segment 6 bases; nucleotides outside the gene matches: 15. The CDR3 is CASSLTAPSGFSEQYF. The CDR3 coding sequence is TGTGCCAGCAGCCTAACCGCACCTAGCGGGTTCTCCGAGCAGTACTTC.

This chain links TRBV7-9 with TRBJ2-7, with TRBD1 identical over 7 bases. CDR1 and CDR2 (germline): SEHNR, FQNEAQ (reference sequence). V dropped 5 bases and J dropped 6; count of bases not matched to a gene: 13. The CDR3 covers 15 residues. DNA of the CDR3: TGTGCCAGCAGCCCCGGACAGGCCCCTCAGGCCGAGCAGTACTTC. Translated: CASSPGQAPQAEQYF.

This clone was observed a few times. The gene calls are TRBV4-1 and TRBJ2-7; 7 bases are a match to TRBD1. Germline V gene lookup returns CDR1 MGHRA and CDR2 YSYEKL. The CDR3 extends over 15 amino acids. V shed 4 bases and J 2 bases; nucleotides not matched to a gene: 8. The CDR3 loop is CASSPRWTGPYEQYV. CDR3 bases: TGCGCCAGCAGCCCCCGTTGGACAGGACCCTACGAGCAGTACGTC.

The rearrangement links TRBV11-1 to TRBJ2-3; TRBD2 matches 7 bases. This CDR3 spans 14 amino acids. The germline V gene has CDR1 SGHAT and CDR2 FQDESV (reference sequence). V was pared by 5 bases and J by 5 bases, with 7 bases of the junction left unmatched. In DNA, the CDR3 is TGTGCCAGCAGCCCTAGCGGAAGGGAAGATACGCAGTATTTT. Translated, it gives CASSPSGREDTQYF.

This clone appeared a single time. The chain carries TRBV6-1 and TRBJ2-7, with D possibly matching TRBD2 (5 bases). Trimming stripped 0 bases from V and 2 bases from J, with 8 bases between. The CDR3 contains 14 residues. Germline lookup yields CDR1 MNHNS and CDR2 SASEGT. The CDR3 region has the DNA TGTGCCAGCAGTGAAGCGCACGGGGCCTACGAGCAGTACGTC. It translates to CASSEAHGAYEQYV.

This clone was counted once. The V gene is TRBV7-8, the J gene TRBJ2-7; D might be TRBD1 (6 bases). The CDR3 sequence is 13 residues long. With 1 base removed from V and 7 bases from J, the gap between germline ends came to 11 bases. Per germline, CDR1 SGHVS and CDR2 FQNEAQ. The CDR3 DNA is TGTGCCAGCAGCTTAGTGGGGGCGAGGGAGCAGTACGTC. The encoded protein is CASSLVGAREQYV.

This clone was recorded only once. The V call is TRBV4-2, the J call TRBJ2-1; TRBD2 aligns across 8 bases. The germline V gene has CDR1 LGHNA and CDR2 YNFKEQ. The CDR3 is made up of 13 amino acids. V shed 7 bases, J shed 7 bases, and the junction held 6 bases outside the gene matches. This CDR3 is CASTGGGVNEQFF. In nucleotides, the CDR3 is TGTGCCAGCACGGGAGGGGGAGTGAATGAGCAGTTCTTC.

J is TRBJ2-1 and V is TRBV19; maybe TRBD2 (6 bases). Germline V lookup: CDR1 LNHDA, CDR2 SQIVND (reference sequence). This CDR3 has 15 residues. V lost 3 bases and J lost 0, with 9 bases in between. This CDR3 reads CASSIGLSSYNEQFF. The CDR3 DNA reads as TGTGCCAGTAGTATCGGACTAAGCTCCTACAATGAGCAGTTCTTC.

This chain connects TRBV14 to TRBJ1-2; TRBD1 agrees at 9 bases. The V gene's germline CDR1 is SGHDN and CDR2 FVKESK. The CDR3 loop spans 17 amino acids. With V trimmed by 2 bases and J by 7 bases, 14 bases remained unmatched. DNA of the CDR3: TGTGCCAGCAGCCAAAAGTTATCGGGACAGGGAGTAGGTGGCTACACCTTC. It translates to CASSQKLSGQGVGGYTF. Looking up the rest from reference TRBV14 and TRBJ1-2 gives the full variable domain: EAGVTQFPSHSVIEKGQTVTLRCDPISGHDNLYWYRRVMGKEIKFLLHFVKESKQDESGMPNNRFLAERTGGTYSTLKVQPAELEDSGVYFCASSQKLSGQGVGGYTFGSGTRLTVV.

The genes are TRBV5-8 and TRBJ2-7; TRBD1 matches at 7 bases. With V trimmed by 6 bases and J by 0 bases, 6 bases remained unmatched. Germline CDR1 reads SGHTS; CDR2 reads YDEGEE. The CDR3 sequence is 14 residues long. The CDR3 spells CASIPDRFSYEQYF. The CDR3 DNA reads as TGTGCCAGCATCCCGGACAGGTTCTCCTACGAGCAGTACTTC. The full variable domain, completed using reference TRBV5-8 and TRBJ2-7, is EAGVTQSPTHLIKTRGQQATLRCSPISGHTSVYWYQQALGLGLQFLLWYDEGEERNRGNFPPRFSGRQFPNYSSELNVNALELEDSALYLCASIPDRFSYEQYFGPGTRLTVT.

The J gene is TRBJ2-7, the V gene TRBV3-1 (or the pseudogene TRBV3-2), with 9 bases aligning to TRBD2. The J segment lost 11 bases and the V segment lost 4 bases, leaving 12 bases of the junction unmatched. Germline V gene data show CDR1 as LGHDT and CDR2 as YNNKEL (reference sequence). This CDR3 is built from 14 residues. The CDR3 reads CASSPTSGRGAKYF. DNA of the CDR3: TGTGCCAGCAGCCCGACTAGCGGCCGTGGCGCCAAGTACTTC.

The CDR3 bases are TGTGCCAGCAGCCGGAGTCACAGGTCCTACGAGCAGTACTTC. Translated, it gives CASSRSHRSYEQYF. V usage is TRBV3-1 (or the pseudogene TRBV3-2) and J usage is TRBJ2-7, with D possibly TRBD1 on 5 matching bases. The CDR3 extends over 14 amino acids. V was trimmed by 4 bases and J by 1 base, leaving 11 bases between them. CDR1 and CDR2 (germline): LGHDT, YNNKEL (reference sequence).

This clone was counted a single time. The CDR3 sequence: CASRITTLADTQYF. The CDR3 nucleotides are TGTGCCAGCAGGATAACGACCCTGGCAGATACGCAGTATTTT. The chain links TRBV6-5 to TRBJ2-3; no clear D. The V and J ends lost 6 bases and 4 bases respectively, with 14 bases between them. The CDR3 has 14 residues. In germline, CDR1 is MNHEY, CDR2 SVGAGI.

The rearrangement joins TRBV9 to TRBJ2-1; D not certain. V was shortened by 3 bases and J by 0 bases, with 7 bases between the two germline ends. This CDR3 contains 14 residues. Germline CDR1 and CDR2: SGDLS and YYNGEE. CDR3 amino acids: CASSGLSSYNEQFF. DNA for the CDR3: TGTGCCAGCAGCGGTTTGAGCTCCTACAATGAGCAGTTCTTC.

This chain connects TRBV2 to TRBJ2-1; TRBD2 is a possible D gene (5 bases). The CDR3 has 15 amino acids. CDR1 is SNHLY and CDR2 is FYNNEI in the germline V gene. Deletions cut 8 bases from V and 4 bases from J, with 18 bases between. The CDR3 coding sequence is TGTGCCAGCGCTGGTGGGCTAGCAGAGTACAATGAGCAGTTCTTC. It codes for CASAGGLAEYNEQFF.

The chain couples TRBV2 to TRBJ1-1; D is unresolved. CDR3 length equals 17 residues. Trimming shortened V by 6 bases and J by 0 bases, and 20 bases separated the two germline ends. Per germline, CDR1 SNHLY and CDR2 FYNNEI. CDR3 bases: TGTGCCAGCAGGACCCCTTACGAAGCCCCTATGAACACTGAAGCTTTCTTT. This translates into CASRTPYEAPMNTEAFF.

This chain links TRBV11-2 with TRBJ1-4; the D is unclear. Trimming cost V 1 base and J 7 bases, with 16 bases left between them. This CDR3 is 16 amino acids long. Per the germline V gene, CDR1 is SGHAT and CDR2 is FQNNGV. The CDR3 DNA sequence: TGTGCCAGCAGCTTAGGCCCCCAGGTGATGGGTGAAAAACTGTTTTTT. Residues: CASSLGPQVMGEKLFF.

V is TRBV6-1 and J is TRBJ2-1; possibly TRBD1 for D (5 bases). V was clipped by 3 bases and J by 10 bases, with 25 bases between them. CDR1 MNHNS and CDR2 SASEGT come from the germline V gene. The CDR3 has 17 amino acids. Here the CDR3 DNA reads TGTGCCAGCAGTGAGTGGGGCTCTCCGACCGTGAGACGGGAGCAGTTCTTC. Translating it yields CASSEWGSPTVRREQFF.

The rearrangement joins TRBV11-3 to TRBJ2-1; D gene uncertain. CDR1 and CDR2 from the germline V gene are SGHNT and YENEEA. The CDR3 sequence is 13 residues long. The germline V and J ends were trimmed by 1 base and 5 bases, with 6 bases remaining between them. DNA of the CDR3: TGTGCCAGCAGCTTAGGGCCAGACAATGAGCAGTTCTTC. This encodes CASSLGPDNEQFF.

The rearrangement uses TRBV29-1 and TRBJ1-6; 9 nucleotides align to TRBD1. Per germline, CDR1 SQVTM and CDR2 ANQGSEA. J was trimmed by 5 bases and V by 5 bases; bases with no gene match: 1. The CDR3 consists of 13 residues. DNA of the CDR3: TGCAGCGTTAGGACAGGGGATAATTCACCCCTCCACTTT. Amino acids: CSVRTGDNSPLHF.

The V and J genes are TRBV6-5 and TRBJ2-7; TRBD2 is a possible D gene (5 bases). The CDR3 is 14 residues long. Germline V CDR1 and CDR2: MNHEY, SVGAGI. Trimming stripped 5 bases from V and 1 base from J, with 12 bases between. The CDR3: CASSPRGGSYEQYV. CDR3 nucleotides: TGTGCCAGCAGTCCCCGCGGAGGTTCCTACGAGCAGTACGTC.

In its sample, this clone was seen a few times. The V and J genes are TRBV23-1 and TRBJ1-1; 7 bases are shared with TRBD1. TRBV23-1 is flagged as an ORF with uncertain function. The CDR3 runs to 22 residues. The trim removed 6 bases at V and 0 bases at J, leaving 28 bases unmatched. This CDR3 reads CASSLAAQTALLTGLMNTEAFF. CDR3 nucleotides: TGCGCCAGCAGCCTAGCCGCCCAAACCGCCCTATTGACAGGGTTGATGAACACTGAAGCTTTCTTT.

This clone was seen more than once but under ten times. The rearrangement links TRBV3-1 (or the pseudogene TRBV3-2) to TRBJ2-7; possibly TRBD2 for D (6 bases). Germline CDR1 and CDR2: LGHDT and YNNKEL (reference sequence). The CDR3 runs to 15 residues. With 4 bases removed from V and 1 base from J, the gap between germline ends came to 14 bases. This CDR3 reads CASSRRDGKSYEQYF. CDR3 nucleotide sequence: TGTGCCAGCAGCCGGCGGGACGGGAAGTCCTACGAGCAGTACTTC.

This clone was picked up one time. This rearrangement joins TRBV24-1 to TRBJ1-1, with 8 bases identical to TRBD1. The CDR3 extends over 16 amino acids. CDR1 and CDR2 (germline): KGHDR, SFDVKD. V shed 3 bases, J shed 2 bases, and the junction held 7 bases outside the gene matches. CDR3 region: CATSDAGQGRNTEAFF. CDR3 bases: TGTGCCACCAGTGATGCAGGACAGGGTCGTAACACTGAAGCTTTCTTT.

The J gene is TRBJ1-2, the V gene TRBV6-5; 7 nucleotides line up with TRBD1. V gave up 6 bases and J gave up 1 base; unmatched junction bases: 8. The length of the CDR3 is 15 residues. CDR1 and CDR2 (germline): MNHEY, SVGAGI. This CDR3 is CASRTGTDFNYGYTF. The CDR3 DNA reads TGTGCCAGCAGAACCGGGACAGACTTTAACTATGGCTACACCTTC.

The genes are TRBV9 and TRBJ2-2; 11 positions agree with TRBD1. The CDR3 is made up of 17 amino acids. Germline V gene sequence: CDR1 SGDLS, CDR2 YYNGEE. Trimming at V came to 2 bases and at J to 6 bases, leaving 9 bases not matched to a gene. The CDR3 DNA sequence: TGTGCCAGCAGCGTCTCCGGGACAGGGGGGTTTGCCGGGGAGCTGTTTTTT. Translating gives CASSVSGTGGFAGELFF.